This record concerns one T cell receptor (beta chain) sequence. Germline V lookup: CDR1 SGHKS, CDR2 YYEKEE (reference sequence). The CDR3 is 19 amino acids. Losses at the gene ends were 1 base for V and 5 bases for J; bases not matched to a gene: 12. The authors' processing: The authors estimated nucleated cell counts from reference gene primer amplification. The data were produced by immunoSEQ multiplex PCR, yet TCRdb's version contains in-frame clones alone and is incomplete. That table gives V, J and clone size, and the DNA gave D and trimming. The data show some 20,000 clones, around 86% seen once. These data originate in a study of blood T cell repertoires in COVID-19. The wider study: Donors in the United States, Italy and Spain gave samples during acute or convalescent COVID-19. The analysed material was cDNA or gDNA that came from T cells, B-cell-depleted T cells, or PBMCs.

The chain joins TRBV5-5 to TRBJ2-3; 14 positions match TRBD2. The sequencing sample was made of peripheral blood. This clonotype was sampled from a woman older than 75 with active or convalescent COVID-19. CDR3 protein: CASSLHLTSGGAVLDTQYF. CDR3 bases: TGTGCCAGCAGCTTGCATTTGACTAGCGGGGGGGCCGTTCTAGATACGCAGTATTTT.